This TCR beta chain was retrieved from a study of cytomegalovirus exposure and HLA in healthy donors. Overall study findings and caveats: It was reportedly the case that the classifier diagnosed cytomegalovirus status with high specificity and sensitivity.

About this clone: Its cognate antigen is unknown.

Here immunoSEQ multiplex PCR was the method, and the copy in TCRdb shows in-frame clones only, minus some. The top ten clones hold 2.6% of a sample with 260,000 or so clones, about 83% of them seen once. The CDR3 totals 13 residues. Trimming shortened V by 5 bases and J by 4 bases, and 11 bases separated the two germline ends. Per germline, CDR1 MNHEY and CDR2 SVGAGI. The chain couples TRBV6-5 to TRBJ1-2, with TRBD1 as a possible D gene (6 bases). Sequenced input: PBMCs. The origin of this receptor is a young man in good health and CMV-seronegative. The CDR3 DNA reads TGTGCCAGCAGTCCCGACAGGATCTATGGCTACACCTTC. Its protein product is CASSPDRIYGYTF.